This T cell receptor (beta chain) derives from a study of Ad26.COV2.S vaccination and SARS-CoV-2 variants. Study observations and caveats: The placebo group had lower spike-specific TCR breadth than the vaccine recipients did.

A word on this clone: Its antigen remains unknown.

The V gene lost 8 bases and the J gene lost 3 bases, with 14 bases spanning the gap. This CDR3 is built from 13 residues. From germline, CDR1 is SEHNR and CDR2 FQNEAQ (reference sequence). Noted treatment: roughly 19 received Ad26.COV2.S at low or high dose, single or two shots; several received placebo; per-sample allocation not given. Each sample was drawn 63 days after the first injection (of vaccine or placebo). The assay was immunoSEQ multiplex PCR, and TCRdb's table has in-frame clones only and misses some. The repertoire includes about 400,000 clones, 83% of them detected once, and approximately 7.8% sits in the top ten.

The sequence was collected from a person aged 18-65 years who received the Ad26.COV2.S COVID-19 vaccine or a placebo. This rearrangement joins TRBV7-9 to TRBJ2-7; D possibly corresponds to TRBD1 (5 bases). This sample comprised peripheral blood, obtained in a trial of Ad26.COV2.S vaccine versus placebo. DNA for the CDR3: TGTGCCAGCGCACCTGGGGCGAGCTACGAGCAGTACTTC. Amino acids: CASAPGASYEQYF.